Below, one T cell receptor (beta chain) is given with its context. Its specificity is unknown. This sample is part of a study of Ad26.COV2.S vaccination and SARS-CoV-2 variants. Whole-study context: Ad26.COV2.S, an intramuscular injection, was given once or twice 56 days apart. Findings of the study overall: Those who received vaccine or placebo ended up with similar non-spike TCR breadth. Marked by substantial breadth, spike-specific CD8+ and CD4+ T cell responses were reportedly seen after vaccination. Total T cell responses may have been underestimated by the TCR breadth and depth analyses.

Profiled with immunoSEQ multiplex PCR; TCRdb holds only in-frame clones, not every one. The sample holds over 400,000 clones, roughly 87% seen once. Treatment reported: around 19 received Ad26.COV2.S at low or high dose, single or two shots; roughly five received placebo; per-sample allocation not given. Sampling was done on day 63 after the first vaccine or placebo injection. Here the sequenced sample was peripheral blood, taken in a trial of Ad26.COV2.S vaccine versus placebo. The receptor's source is a person aged 18-65 years who received the Ad26.COV2.S COVID-19 vaccine or a placebo.

The CDR3 is CASSRLAVGRDEQFF. The CDR3 DNA reads as TGTGCCAGCAGTAGACTAGCGGTAGGGAGGGATGAGCAGTTCTTC. The chain links TRBV6-2 or TRBV6-3 to TRBJ2-1, with TRBD2 matching over 9 bases. Germline trimming cut 5 bases from V and 8 bases from J; bases unmatched to any gene: 10. In germline, CDR1 is MNHEY, CDR2 SVGEGT. The CDR3 is 15 amino acids.